What follows are 25 T cell receptor beta chains derived from one specimen sequenced in a study of response to subunit inactivated influenza vaccine. TCRdb itself ran the RT-PCR reads through MiXCR, one entry per CDR3 protein. The sample carries just over 300,000 distinct CDR3 sequences, around 20% recorded once. Sample: PBMCs from blood, taken approximately 20 months after vaccination. Receptor source: a man aged 45 to 70 who received an inactivated influenza vaccine.

This clonotype has at least ten counts. V usage is TRBV12-3 or TRBV12-4 and J usage is TRBJ1-1; D perhaps matches TRBD1 (5 bases). The CDR3 contains 14 residues. The germline V and J ends were trimmed by 7 bases and 4 bases, with 16 bases remaining between them. This CDR3 is CASTSQGALTEAFF. The CDR3 DNA reads TGTGCCAGCACTAGCCAGGGAGCGCTCACTGAAGCTTTCTTT.

The chain recombines TRBV7-8 with TRBJ1-2; 12 bases align to TRBD1. With 5 bases clipped from V and 4 bases from J, the junction kept 5 bases outside the gene matches. The length of the CDR3 is 15 residues. Germline CDR1 and CDR2: SGHVS and FQNEAQ. The CDR3: CASSGGQGATYGYTF. Written as DNA, the CDR3 is TGTGCCAGCAGCGGGGGACAGGGGGCTACCTATGGCTACACCTTC.

This clonotype was seen ten or more times. The chain employs TRBV20-1 and TRBJ1-1, with D uncertain. The CDR3 totals 13 residues. V was cut by 0 bases and J by 1 base, with 6 bases left in between. Germline V gives CDR1 DFQATT, CDR2 SNEGSKA (reference sequence). CDR3 in amino acids: CSARDSSNTEAFF. CDR3 nucleotides: TGCAGTGCTAGAGACAGCTCGAACACTGAAGCTTTCTTT.

The chain has TRBV23-1 and TRBJ1-1; D gene uncertain. TRBV23-1 is flagged as an ORF with uncertain function. With 4 bases removed from V and 8 bases from J, the gap between germline ends came to 14 bases. CDR3 length: 13 residues. CDR3 in DNA: TGCGCCAGCAGTCGAACAAGGGCCAGAGAAGCTTTCTTT. Protein product: CASSRTRAREAFF.

This clonotype was counted many times. The chain joins TRBV12-3 or TRBV12-4 to TRBJ1-1, with D hard to call. The CDR3 loop spans 13 amino acids. The germline V and J ends were trimmed by 6 bases and 3 bases, with 11 bases remaining between them. This chain's CDR3 is CASRHREYTEAFF. DNA of the CDR3: TGTGCCAGCAGACACCGGGAGTACACTGAAGCTTTCTTT.

Only a few counts were recorded for this clonotype. The chain has TRBV7-9 and TRBJ2-1; D remains unclear. V was pared by 3 bases and J by 5 bases, with 8 bases between. The CDR3 runs 13 residues. Germline CDR1 reads SEHNR; CDR2 reads FQNEAQ (reference sequence). CDR3 in amino acids: CASSFGRNNEQFF. In DNA form, the CDR3 reads TGTGCCAGCAGCTTTGGACGGAACAATGAGCAGTTCTTC.

This clonotype showed up many times. J is TRBJ1-1 and V is TRBV5-1; maybe TRBD1 (5 bases). This CDR3 comprises 15 residues. The V gene's germline CDR1 is SGHRS and CDR2 YFSETQ. The V end was cut by 4 bases, the J end by 11 bases, with 24 bases between. CDR3 loop: CASSLFSTDQGAAFF. As DNA, the CDR3 is TGCGCCAGCAGCCTCTTCTCTACGGACCAGGGCGCGGCTTTCTTT.

The sample holds many counts of this clonotype. The chain recombines TRBV29-1 with TRBJ1-1, with D possibly TRBD1 on 5 matching bases. V lost 8 bases, J lost 6 bases, and 13 bases lay in between. This CDR3 spans 11 amino acids. Looked up from germline, CDR1 is SQVTM and CDR2 is ANQGSEA. CDR3 amino acids: CSIGRGAEAFF. The CDR3 DNA follows: TGCAGCATCGGACGGGGGGCTGAAGCTTTCTTT.

This chain joins TRBV10-3 and TRBJ1-1; no firm D call. The CDR3 covers 12 residues. The ends were cut back, 3 bases at V and 4 bases at J, with 6 bases in the middle. The germline V gene encodes CDR1 ENHRY and CDR2 SYGVKD. CDR3 sequence reads: CAISEVATEAFF. The CDR3 nucleotides read TGTGCCATCAGTGAAGTAGCCACTGAAGCTTTCTTT.

J is TRBJ2-5 and V is TRBV29-1; no definite D call. Trimming removed 6 bases from V and 1 base from J, with 9 bases in between. The CDR3 is made up of 12 amino acids. Germline values: CDR1 SQVTM, CDR2 ANQGSEA. CDR3: CSVVVSQETQYF. The DNA of the CDR3 is TGCAGCGTAGTGGTCAGCCAAGAGACCCAGTACTTC.

This clonotype was seen a few times. This sequence joins TRBV2 and TRBJ2-7; D is unresolved. V shed 7 bases and J shed 5 bases, with 9 bases lying between them. The CDR3 consists of 11 residues. Germline loops: CDR1 SNHLY, CDR2 FYNNEI. The CDR3 DNA is TGTGCCAGCAACGAGTACCACGAGCAGTACTTC. Translation gives CASNEYHEQYF. The complete variable domain, with remaining parts taken from reference TRBV2 and TRBJ2-7, reads EPEVTQTPSHQVTQMGQEVILRCVPISNHLYFYWYRQILGQKVEFLVSFYNNEISEKSEIFDDQFSVERPDGSNFTLKIRSTKLEDSAMYFCASNEYHEQYFGPGTRLTVT.

Note on this clonotype: One end of the junction varies from germline; a read error may be responsible. This chain uses TRBV5-1 with TRBJ1-4; the D gene is possibly TRBD1 (6 bases). The CDR3 is 13 residues long. Germline assignment: CDR1 SGHRS and CDR2 YFSETQ. The CDR3 loop is CASGFRTEEKLFF. CDR3 bases: TGCGCCAGCGGCTTTCGGACAGAGGAGAAACTGTTTTTT.

This clonotype was seen a handful of times. The chain uses TRBV2 and TRBJ1-1, with D maybe TRBD1 (6 bases). CDR1 and CDR2 from the germline V gene are SNHLY and FYNNEI. V shed 2 bases and J shed 5 bases, with 12 bases lying between them. This CDR3 is 14 amino acids long. The CDR3 nucleotides read TGTGCCAGCAGTGAACGTAGGGGGAGGACTGAAGCTTTCTTT. Its protein product is CASSERRGRTEAFF.

In DNA, the CDR3 is TGTGCCAGCAGTACCACCAGGACAGGGGGCGCAGATACGCAGTATTTT. It yields the protein CASSTTRTGGADTQYF. This chain joins TRBV6-2 or TRBV6-3 and TRBJ2-3; TRBD1 agrees at 11 bases. V lost 5 bases and J lost 4; bases outside the gene matches: 8. CDR1 and CDR2 from the germline V gene are MNHEY and SVGEGT. The CDR3 spans 16 residues.

The rearrangement joins TRBV7-3 to TRBJ2-2; D is perhaps TRBD1 (7 bases). Germline CDR1 and CDR2: SGHTA and FQGTGA. Trimming pared 6 bases from V and 5 bases from J, leaving 16 bases between. The CDR3 spans 15 residues. As DNA, the CDR3 is TGTGCCAGCAGGTTCGAGACAGGGAGGACCGGGGAGCTGTTTTTT. Translation gives CASRFETGRTGELFF.

In its sample, this clonotype was seen a few times. This rearrangement joins TRBV7-2 to TRBJ1-2; TRBD1 aligns across 8 bases. The CDR3 sequence is 17 residues long. The germline gives CDR1 SGHTA, CDR2 FQGNSA. V was pared by 7 bases and J by 6 bases, with 19 bases of the junction left unmatched. The CDR3 DNA sequence: TGTGCCAGCACCCTAACTGGGGCAGGGGGCGATGTCGATGGCTACACCTTC. This encodes CASTLTGAGGDVDGYTF.

The chain employs TRBV6-1 and TRBJ2-1; no clear D. Trimming cost V 1 base and J 5 bases, with 6 bases left between them. The CDR3 length is 13 residues. Germline-derived CDR1 and CDR2 are MNHNS and SASEGT. The CDR3, as DNA: TGTGCCAGCAGTGAAGTGCCCAACAATGAGCAGTTCTTC. Translation gives CASSEVPNNEQFF.

This chain connects TRBV12-3 or TRBV12-4 to TRBJ1-1; D is unclear. CDR3 length: 14 amino acids. Trimming took 3 bases from V and 1 from J, leaving 9 bases between them. The CDR3 bases are TGTGCCAGCAGTTTCAACCTCCCGAACACTGAAGCTTTCTTT. Translating gives CASSFNLPNTEAFF.

This chain uses TRBV20-1 with TRBJ1-6; possible D gene TRBD1, 6 bases. The V gene lost 0 bases and the J gene lost 7 bases, with 16 bases spanning the gap. Germline V gene lookup returns CDR1 DFQATT and CDR2 SNEGSKA (reference sequence). This CDR3 spans 16 amino acids. The CDR3 DNA reads TGCAGTGCTAGAGATCTGGGGGGCGCCGGGAATTCACCCCTCCACTTT. Translated, it gives CSARDLGGAGNSPLHF.

This clonotype was detected a few times. This rearrangement joins TRBV20-1 to TRBJ1-2; TRBD1 agrees at 7 bases. With V trimmed by 6 bases and J by 2 bases, 6 bases remained unmatched. Per the germline V gene, CDR1 is DFQATT and CDR2 is SNEGSKA (reference sequence). This CDR3 is built from 13 residues. The CDR3 here is CSARTGSNYGYTF. CDR3 bases: TGCAGTGCGAGGACAGGATCGAACTATGGCTACACCTTC.

This chain joins TRBV20-1 and TRBJ1-2; 7 nucleotides match TRBD1. Germline CDR1 and CDR2: DFQATT and SNEGSKA (reference sequence). The CDR3 covers 15 residues. The junction had 12 bases not matched to a gene; V was cut back by 3 bases and J by 5 bases. Here the CDR3 DNA reads TGCAGTGCTAGGCCTATCTACAGGGGCGAGTATGGCTACACCTTC. Protein: CSARPIYRGEYGYTF.

The chain links TRBV20-1 to TRBJ2-3; 11 bases match TRBD2. Germline CDR1 DFQATT, CDR2 SNEGSKA (reference sequence). With 3 bases clipped from V and 4 bases from J, the junction kept 6 bases outside the gene matches. The CDR3 is 15 residues long. This CDR3 is CSASPSGGFADTQYF. The DNA of the CDR3 is TGCAGTGCTAGTCCTAGCGGGGGGTTCGCAGATACGCAGTATTTT.

The chain employs TRBV13 and TRBJ2-2, with D possibly TRBD1 on 6 matching bases. Germline CDR1 PRHDT, CDR2 FYEKMQ (reference sequence). The germline V and J ends were trimmed by 5 bases and 1 base, with 11 bases remaining between them. This CDR3 is built from 15 residues. CDR3 bases: TGTGCCAGCAGCCTCGGACAGCGGAACACCGGGGAGCTGTTTTTT. Translated, it gives CASSLGQRNTGELFF.

This sequence joins TRBV4-2 and TRBJ2-7; 9 bases are a match to TRBD1. V dropped 3 bases and J dropped 3; count of bases not matched to a gene: 3. Germline V lookup: CDR1 LGHNA, CDR2 YNFKEQ. The CDR3 spans 14 residues. This CDR3 is CASSQWDRDYEQYF. CDR3 sequence (DNA): TGTGCCAGCAGCCAGTGGGACAGGGACTACGAGCAGTACTTC.

This chain connects TRBV20-1 to TRBJ1-5; a weak D match, TRBD1 (6 bases). This CDR3 has 13 residues. Trimming took off 4 bases at V and 6 bases at J, with 13 bases between the two ends. Germline assignment: CDR1 DFQATT and CDR2 SNEGSKA (reference sequence). The CDR3 region has the DNA TGCAGTGCTACAACAGGGTTAGGTCAGCCCCAGCATTTT. Amino acid sequence: CSATTGLGQPQHF.